Listed below are T cell receptor beta chains from one sample, sequenced in a study of blood T cell repertoires in COVID-19. The data were produced by immunoSEQ multiplex PCR, yet TCRdb's version contains in-frame clones alone and is incomplete. The sample records about 190,000 clones, under 80% being singletons. Input material: PBMCs or T cells enriched from blood (not recorded which). Receptor source: a woman between 45 and 65 years old with acute COVID-19. Both conserved end residues are part of each CDR3. The order of the fields is D gene, clone size, J gene, V gene, CDR3 protein, CDR3 DNA. A D gene is named only where the DNA matches it firmly. Clone size is given for some rows only: seen once, a few or many times, or a class if the clone is expanded.

TRBD1 . TRBJ1-2 TRBV4-3 CASSQGAAGGADYGYTF TGCGCCAGCAGCCAAGGGGCGGCAGGGGGCGCCGACTATGGCTACACCTTC
. few TRBJ1-5 TRBV27 CASTSGGGNQPQHF TGTGCCAGCACTTCCGGGGGGGGCAATCAGCCCCAGCATTTT
TRBD1 few TRBJ1-4 TRBV5-8 CASSRTGVEKLFF TGTGCCAGCAGCCGGACAGGGGTTGAAAAACTGTTTTTT
. . TRBJ2-3 TRBV28 CASSSRQRTDTQYF TGTGCCAGCAGCAGTCGACAGCGCACAGATACGCAGTATTTT
TRBD1 . TRBJ1-6 TRBV27 CASSSLTGRSPLHF TGTGCCAGCAGTTCCTTGACAGGGAGGTCACCCCTCCACTTT
. once TRBJ1-2 TRBV2 CASSSRGGAWGYTF TGTGCCAGCAGCTCCCGGGGGGGGGCTTGGGGCTACACCTTC
. . TRBJ1-2 TRBV5-1 CASRDNNYGYTF TGCGCCAGCCGGGACAATAACTATGGCTACACCTTC
. . TRBJ1-2 TRBV9 CASSGTFGYTF TGTGCCAGCAGCGGGACATTTGGCTACACCTTC
TRBD1 . TRBJ1-2 TRBV10-3 CAISEDSGTGSF TGTGCCATCAGTGAGGACTCCGGGACAGGTTCCTTC
TRBD1 once TRBJ2-5 TRBV19 CASKSGQAGETQYF TGTGCCAGTAAATCGGGACAGGCGGGAGAGACCCAGTACTTC
. few TRBJ1-1 TRBV14 CASSTNGGVWTEAFF TGTGCCAGCAGCACAAACGGGGGAGTTTGGACTGAAGCTTTCTTT
TRBD1 . TRBJ1-1 TRBV24-1 CATSGTGGNTEAFF TGTGCCACCTCTGGGACAGGGGGGAACACTGAAGCTTTCTTT
TRBD1 . TRBJ2-5 TRBV5-1 CASSLGTQGARETQYF TGCGCCAGCAGCTTGGGGACTCAGGGGGCGCGGGAGACCCAGTACTTC
TRBD2 . TRBJ2-5 TRBV6-5 CASSRTSGQETQYF TGTGCCAGCAGTAGGACTAGCGGCCAAGAGACCCAGTACTTC
TRBD1 . TRBJ1-2 TRBV12-5 CASGPDPGTGYGYTF TGTGCTAGTGGACCAGACCCCGGGACAGGGTATGGCTACACCTTC
TRBD2 . TRBJ2-3 TRBV27 CASSPGAGDPSTDTQYF TGTGCCAGCAGTCCCGGGGCGGGGGACCCTAGCACAGATACGCAGTATTTT
TRBD2 . TRBJ2-3 TRBV4-1 CASSQVLAGGVADTQYF TGCGCCAGCAGCCAAGTCCTAGCGGGGGGGGTTGCAGATACGCAGTATTTT
TRBD2 few TRBJ2-1 TRBV6-4 CAGREDNGAGGNNEQFF TGTGCCGGCAGGGAAGACAACGGGGCGGGGGGCAACAATGAGCAGTTCTTC
TRBD1 . TRBJ1-2 TRBV7-9 CASSLVGGFDGYTF TGTGCCAGCAGCTTAGTAGGGGGCTTTGATGGCTACACCTTC
TRBD1 . TRBJ1-5 TRBV10-2 CASKDRGNQPQHF TGCGCCAGCAAGGACAGGGGAAATCAGCCCCAGCATTTT
. . TRBJ1-1 TRBV19 CASSISGMNTEAFF TGTGCCAGTAGTATCTCAGGGATGAACACTGAAGCTTTCTTT
. . TRBJ2-2 TRBV6-5 CASSLATGSGGELFF TGTGCCAGCAGCCTTGCGACGGGGAGCGGCGGGGAGCTGTTTTTT
. few TRBJ1-5 TRBV6-6 CASMEGTGNQPQHF TGTGCCAGTATGGAGGGGACGGGGAATCAGCCCCAGCATTTT
TRBD2 . TRBJ2-1 TRBV10-2 CASSEGLAGAYNEQFF TGCGCCAGCAGTGAGGGACTAGCGGGGGCCTACAATGAGCAGTTCTTC
TRBD1 few TRBJ1-2 TRBV29-1 CSVDRQGAGYGYTF TGCAGCGTTGACCGACAGGGGGCAGGGTATGGCTACACCTTC
. . TRBJ1-2 TRBV4-1 CASSLDRTNYGYTF TGCGCCAGCAGTCTGGACAGAACTAACTATGGCTACACCTTC
. . TRBJ2-5 TRBV5-1 CASSSYNSETQYF TGCGCCAGCAGCTCCTATAATTCGGAGACCCAGTACTTC
TRBD1 . TRBJ1-5 TRBV5-6 CASSSIRDRGIQPQHF TGTGCCAGCAGCAGTATCCGGGACAGGGGGATTCAGCCCCAGCATTTT
TRBD1 . TRBJ1-2 TRBV7-6 CASSLRQGGGINYGYTF TGTGCCAGCAGCTTAAGACAGGGGGGTGGAATAAACTATGGCTACACCTTC
. . TRBJ1-4 TRBV18 CASSPFTVGNEKLFF TGTGCCAGCTCACCATTTACAGTGGGTAATGAAAAACTGTTTTTT
. . TRBJ2-2 TRBV6-5 CASFDYTGELFF TGTGCCAGCTTTGACTACACCGGGGAGCTGTTTTTT
. . TRBJ2-2 TRBV6-4 CASSEGGGTGELFF TGTGCCAGCAGTGAGGGGGGTGGCACCGGGGAGCTGTTTTTT
. once TRBJ1-4 TRBV5-5 CASSLAGGGGTNEKLFF TGTGCCAGCAGCTTGGCGGGGGGCGGTGGAACTAATGAAAAACTGTTTTTT
TRBD1 . TRBJ2-5 TRBV13 CASSLETGEFETQYF TGTGCCAGCAGCTTAGAAACAGGGGAGTTCGAGACCCAGTACTTC
TRBD2 . TRBJ2-3 TRBV6-2/TRBV6-3 CASSYSKGGDTQYF TGTGCCAGCAGTTACTCGAAGGGAGGGGATACGCAGTATTTT